This T cell receptor beta chain emerged from a study of cytomegalovirus exposure and HLA in healthy donors. Findings and limits, study-wide: An analysis was carried out later, and it reportedly showed fewer N-insertions in an Asian-associated ancestry cluster than the 666-donor mean.

Primers: 60 Vbeta forward and 13 Jbeta reverse. TCRdb's table, derived via immunoSEQ multiplex PCR, lists solely in-frame clones and lacks some. Of 200,000 to 250,000 clones listed, 75% to 85% are singletons. With regard to this clone: As yet, its antigen is unknown.

The germline V gene has CDR1 ENHRY and CDR2 SYGVKD. V was pared by 9 bases and J by 5 bases, with 12 bases of the junction left unmatched. The CDR3 covers 15 residues. This TCR was sampled from a woman in her forties in good health and CMV-seronegative. V and J are TRBV10-3 and TRBJ2-3; 9 positions agree with TRBD1. The specimen sequenced was PBMCs. CDR3 sequence: CAMKYGTGFGDTQYF. The CDR3 DNA reads as TGTGCCATGAAGTACGGGACAGGGTTTGGAGATACGCAGTATTTT.